The 26 T cell receptor beta chains below come from one sample, sequenced in a study of T-cell reconstitution after alpha-beta-depleted transplantation in children. As it was prepared, the TCRbeta library received unique molecular identifiers. Using its own MiXCR run on the PCR reads, TCRdb lists one record per CDR3 protein. The sample has 200,000 to 250,000 distinct CDR3 sequences; around 9.5% are singletons. The sequences come from PBMCs from the stem cell graft donor, collected from the stem cell graft. The source is a human donor who donated a stem cell graft to a child with acute lymphoblastic leukemia.

In this sample, this clonotype turned up a few times. Its ends do not fully match the called genes, so a read error is possible. The chain joins TRBV6-2 or TRBV6-3 to TRBJ2-1, with unresolved D. Per the germline V gene, CDR1 is MNHEY and CDR2 is SVGEGT. The CDR3 is made up of 14 amino acids. CDR3 in DNA: TGTGCCAGCAAAAAAGGCGTTAATCCGTCCCCTTCGACCTTC. The encoded protein is CASKKGVNPSPSTF.

This clonotype was detected many times. The chain joins TRBV5-1 to TRBJ2-3, with 8 bases fitting TRBD1. V lost 4 bases to trimming and J lost 3 bases; unmatched junction nucleotides: 4. The CDR3 covers 14 residues. The V gene's germline CDR1 is SGHRS and CDR2 YFSETQ. The CDR3 loop is CASSQDRVTDTQYF. The DNA for the CDR3 is TGCGCCAGCAGCCAGGACAGGGTAACAGATACGCAGTATTTT.

This clonotype has only a few counts. V gene TRBV5-1 combines with J gene TRBJ1-4, with D perhaps matching TRBD1 (5 bases). The CDR3 contains 16 residues. Trimming left V 2 bases short and J 2 bases short, with 13 bases between. The germline V gene encodes CDR1 SGHRS and CDR2 YFSETQ. The CDR3 region is CASSLGVGLTNEKLFF. The CDR3, as DNA: TGCGCCAGCAGCTTAGGGGTTGGGCTCACTAATGAAAAACTGTTTTTT.

This clonotype appeared a few times. The V and J genes are TRBV7-9 and TRBJ2-2; 7 bases match TRBD2. The CDR3 has 15 residues. CDR1 is SEHNR, CDR2 FQNEAQ, per germline (reference sequence). V dropped 7 bases and J dropped 0; count of bases not matched to a gene: 5. The CDR3 nucleotides read TGTGCCAGCAAAACCGGGGGGACGAACACCGGGGAGCTGTTTTTT. Translation: CASKTGGTNTGELFF.

This clonotype has a handful of counts. The chain couples TRBV12-3 or TRBV12-4 to TRBJ1-5; D remains ambiguous. Trimming shortened V by 6 bases and J by 1 base, and 16 bases separated the two germline ends. The CDR3 extends over 16 amino acids. Written as DNA, the CDR3 is TGTGCCAGCAGCCCCAGAGAGAGGGAAAGCAATCAGCCCCAGCATTTT. Translated, it gives CASSPRERESNQPQHF.

There are many counts of this clonotype. Relative to the germline gene, one junction end is altered; a read error may explain this. The gene calls are TRBV12-3 or TRBV12-4 and TRBJ1-4, with 7 positions matching TRBD1. The CDR3 spans 13 residues. CDR3 bases: TGTGCCAGCAGTTTCGGAACAGGGGAACTCCGTACCTTT. It yields the protein CASSFGTGELRTF.

This clonotype appeared many times. This rearrangement joins TRBV5-1 to TRBJ1-1, with D tentatively TRBD1 (6 bases). The CDR3 contains 14 residues. The V end was cut by 0 bases, the J end by 5 bases, with 11 bases between. Germline V gene data show CDR1 as SGHRS and CDR2 as YFSETQ. The CDR3 DNA reads as TGCGCCAGCAGCTTGGCAACAGGGAGGACTGAAGCTTTCTTT. Translation: CASSLATGRTEAFF. The full variable domain, completed using reference TRBV5-1 and TRBJ1-1, is KAGVTQTPRYLIKTRGQQVTLSCSPISGHRSVSWYQQTPGQGLQFLFEYFSETQRNKGNFPGRFSGRQFSNSRSEMNVSTLELGDSALYLCASSLATGRTEAFFGQGTRLTVV.

This clonotype was detected ten times or more. This rearrangement joins TRBV7-8 to TRBJ2-7; perhaps TRBD2 as D (5 bases). The germline V gene has CDR1 SGHVS and CDR2 FQNEAQ. Trimming left V 8 bases short and J 7 bases short, with 15 bases between. This CDR3 has 12 residues. The CDR3 sequence is CASSITREEQYF. Written as DNA, the CDR3 is TGTGCCAGCTCTATTACTCGGGAAGAGCAGTACTTC. Full variable domain (outside the CDR3, taken from reference TRBV7-8 and TRBJ2-7): GAGVSQSPRYKVAKRGQDVALRCDPISGHVSLFWYQQALGQGPEFLTYFQNEAQLDKSGLPSDRFFAERPEGSVSTLKIQRTQQEDSAVYLCASSITREEQYFGPGTRLTVT.

This clonotype was recorded many times. V usage is TRBV4-3 and J usage is TRBJ1-1; no definite D call. V was pared by 0 bases and J by 1 base, with 3 bases between. The CDR3 spans 13 residues. Per the germline V gene, CDR1 is LGHNA and CDR2 is YSLEER. This CDR3 is CASSQDTNTEAFF. In DNA form, the CDR3 reads TGCGCCAGCAGCCAAGATACGAACACTGAAGCTTTCTTT.

As for this clonotype: Mismatch with germline at one junction end may stem from a read error. The chain recombines TRBV5-3 with TRBJ2-2; 8 bases agree with TRBD2. TRBV5-3 is an ORF; its function is uncertain. The CDR3 sequence is 18 residues long. CDR3 residues: CARSLMAGGKSNTGELFF. In DNA, the CDR3 is TGTGCCAGGAGCTTGATGGCGGGGGGCAAGAGTAACACCGGGGAGCTGTTTTTT.

This clonotype has a count of ten or more. V gene TRBV2 combines with J gene TRBJ2-1; TRBD1 agrees at 7 bases. V gave up 5 bases and J gave up 2 bases; unmatched junction bases: 9. This CDR3 is built from 16 residues. The V gene's germline CDR1 is SNHLY and CDR2 FYNNEI. The CDR3 protein is CASSPILTGTYNEQFF. In nucleotides, the CDR3 is TGTGCCAGCAGTCCAATATTGACAGGGACCTACAATGAGCAGTTCTTC.

This chain uses TRBV12-3 or TRBV12-4 with TRBJ1-5; 10 nucleotides match TRBD1. CDR3 length: 16 residues. V lost 6 bases to trimming and J lost 4 bases; unmatched junction nucleotides: 9. CDR3 DNA: TGTGCCAGCAGCCCCCCCGGGACAGGGGAAAATCAGCCCCAGCATTTT. This gives the protein CASSPPGTGENQPQHF.

This clonotype was recorded at least ten times. The chain uses TRBV7-9 and TRBJ1-1, with D possibly TRBD1 on 5 matching bases. Looked up from germline, CDR1 is SEHNR and CDR2 is FQNEAQ (reference sequence). The CDR3 contains 13 residues. The V end lost 5 bases, the J end lost 1 base, and 8 bases lay between the germline ends. CDR3 coding DNA: TGTGCCAGCAGCGCTGGACAGAACACTGAAGCTTTCTTT. This gives the protein CASSAGQNTEAFF. Full variable domain (rest looked up from reference TRBV7-9 and TRBJ1-1): DTGVSQNPRHKITKRGQNVTFRCDPISEHNRLYWYRQTLGQGPEFLTYFQNEAQLEKSRLLSDRFSAERPKGSFSTLEIQRTEQGDSAMYLCASSAGQNTEAFFGQGTRLTVV.

In its sample, this clonotype was seen a few times. The V and J genes are TRBV12-3 or TRBV12-4 and TRBJ2-5, with D hard to call. This CDR3 region has 14 residues. Between the trimmed V and J ends, which lost 11 bases and 2 bases, there was a span of 18 bases. The chain's CDR3 is CACRATQIQETQYF. CDR3 DNA sequence: TGTGCCTGCCGGGCTACCCAGATTCAAGAGACCCAGTACTTC.

The chain employs TRBV12-3 or TRBV12-4 and TRBJ2-1, with 9 bases fitting TRBD2. The length of the CDR3 is 14 residues. The ends lost 4 bases at V and 7 bases at J; junction bases unmatched: 5. The CDR3 DNA reads TGTGCCAGCAGTTCCCCGGGACTAGCTAATGAGCAGTTCTTC. Residues: CASSSPGLANEQFF.

The table lists this clonotype with a few counts. This chain uses TRBV7-2 with TRBJ1-5; a weak D match, TRBD1 (5 bases). In germline, CDR1 is SGHTA, CDR2 FQGNSA. The CDR3 length is 15 residues. V was pared by 4 bases and J by 5 bases, with 15 bases between. The CDR3 region has the DNA TGTGCCAGCAGCTCCGACCCAGGGTTGTATCAGCCCCAGCATTTT. Translating it yields CASSSDPGLYQPQHF.

Many counts were recorded for this clonotype. This chain uses TRBV3-1 with TRBJ1-2, with 8 nucleotides matching TRBD1. Germline assignment: CDR1 LGHDT and CDR2 YNNKEL (reference sequence). With V trimmed by 4 bases and J by 8 bases, 6 bases remained unmatched. The CDR3 runs 13 residues. The CDR3 DNA reads as TGTGCCAGCAGCCTCTTACAGGGGGAAGGCTACACCTTC. Amino acids: CASSLLQGEGYTF.

This sequence joins TRBV9 and TRBJ2-1, with D unclear. This CDR3 is built from 13 residues. V lost 0 bases and J 6 bases, leaving 7 bases between the germline ends. CDR1 is SGDLS and CDR2 is YYNGEE in the germline V gene. In nucleotides, the CDR3 is TGTGCCAGCAGCGTAGATACGTTCAATGAGCAGTTCTTC. It encodes CASSVDTFNEQFF.

This clonotype was picked up a small number of times. The genes are TRBV7-9 and TRBJ1-2, with a tentative D call TRBD1 (6 bases). The germline V gene has CDR1 SEHNR and CDR2 FQNEAQ (reference sequence). V lost 1 base and J 2 bases, leaving 17 bases between the germline ends. The CDR3 is made up of 17 amino acids. The CDR3 DNA reads as TGTGCCAGCAGCTTAGAGGCAGGGGCAGAGTTCAACTATGGCTACACCTTC. It specifies CASSLEAGAEFNYGYTF.

This clonotype was counted between two and nine times. This chain uses TRBV19 with TRBJ1-2; unclear D gene. This CDR3 spans 14 amino acids. The V and J ends lost 3 bases and 0 bases respectively, with 8 bases between them. Germline assignment: CDR1 LNHDA and CDR2 SQIVND (reference sequence). The CDR3 is CASSISSTNYGYTF. Written as DNA, the CDR3 is TGTGCCAGTAGTATCAGCAGCACTAACTATGGCTACACCTTC. Using reference TRBV19 and TRBJ1-2 for the parts outside the CDR3, the full variable domain is DGGITQSPKYLFRKEGQNVTLSCEQNLNHDAMYWYRQDPGQGLRLIYYSQIVNDFQKGDIAEGYSVSREKKESFPLTVTSAQKNPTAFYLCASSISSTNYGYTFGSGTRLTVV.

The sample holds many counts of this clonotype. V and J are TRBV5-5 and TRBJ2-2; 12 nucleotides match TRBD1. The CDR3 spans 16 residues. Germline V lookup: CDR1 SGHKS, CDR2 YYEKEE (reference sequence). Germline trimming cut 2 bases from V and 5 bases from J; bases unmatched to any gene: 4. CDR3 bases: TGTGCCAGCAGCTTAGGGACAGGGGGCGGAACCGGGGAGCTGTTTTTT. It is translated as CASSLGTGGGTGELFF.

This clonotype has only a few counts. The chain employs TRBV7-2 and TRBJ2-3; D call uncertain. V was cut by 5 bases and J by 4 bases, with 10 bases left in between. Germline loops: CDR1 SGHTA, CDR2 FQGNSA. The CDR3 covers 13 residues. CDR3 DNA sequence: TGTGCCAGCAGCCAACGCCGGGCAGATACGCAGTATTTT. Residues: CASSQRRADTQYF.

This clonotype was seen many times. One end of the junction does not line up with germline, which may come from a read error. The chain combines TRBV6-5 with TRBJ2-2; 10 bases line up with TRBD1. CDR3 length equals 16 residues. In germline, CDR1 is MNHEY, CDR2 SVGAGI. The CDR3 coding sequence is TGTGCCAGCAGTTCCCGACAGGGGGCGAATACCGGGGAGCTGTTTTTT. This gives the protein CASSSRQGANTGELFF.

Many counts were recorded for this clonotype. The CDR3 region is CSATGRSTDTQYF. The CDR3 coding sequence is TGCAGTGCTACCGGGAGAAGCACAGATACGCAGTATTTT. The chain combines TRBV20-1 with TRBJ2-3, with D maybe TRBD2 (6 bases). Trimming removed 4 bases at V and 0 bases at J, with 8 bases between. The V gene's germline CDR1 is DFQATT and CDR2 SNEGSKA (reference sequence). The CDR3 is 13 amino acids.

The chain is built from TRBV7-2 and TRBJ1-2; D is unclear. V was clipped by 2 bases and J by 0 bases, with 13 bases between them. Germline CDR1 SGHTA, CDR2 FQGNSA. The CDR3 loop spans 16 amino acids. The CDR3, as DNA: TGTGCCAGCAGCTTAACTTCACGGGAAGCTAACTATGGCTACACCTTC. It yields the protein CASSLTSREANYGYTF.

This clonotype occurred a few times. The V gene is TRBV18, the J gene TRBJ1-5; TRBD1 is a possible D gene (5 bases). CDR1 and CDR2 from the germline V gene are KGHSH and LQKENI. Trimming pared 5 bases from V and 2 bases from J, leaving 13 bases between. The CDR3 runs 15 residues. CDR3 residues: CASSTGTVGNQPQHF. The CDR3 coding sequence is TGTGCCAGCTCAACCGGGACCGTGGGCAATCAGCCCCAGCATTTT.